This TCR beta chain stems from a study of T cells in Graves' hyperthyroidism and ophthalmopathy. RNA transcripts yielded amplified TCR beta CDR3 regions. HTBI primers were employed in a first-round RT-PCR of the TCR CDR3. TCRdb reanalysed the multiplex PCR reads using MiXCR and keeps one entry per CDR3 protein. The repertoire holds about 540,000 distinct CDR3 sequences, with about half as singletons. The CDR3 spans 16 residues. CDR1 is ENHRY, CDR2 SYGVKD, per germline. Between the trimmed V and J ends, which lost 8 bases and 4 bases, there was a span of 18 bases. What was sequenced was peripheral blood or thyroid tissue (not recorded which). V is TRBV10-3 and J is TRBJ1-6; weak D call: TRBD1 (5 bases). The sequence was collected from a woman aged 18-29 years with Graves' hyperthyroidism. The CDR3 region is CAIDSGTSGYNSPLHF. In nucleotides, the CDR3 is TGTGCCATCGACTCAGGGACTAGCGGGTATAATTCACCCCTCCACTTT.